This entry is about one TCR beta chain. CDR1 is SGHRS, CDR2 YFSETQ, per germline. Trimming stripped 4 bases from V and 6 bases from J, with 17 bases between. CDR3 length equals 15 residues. This specimen comes from a study of shared clonotypes between healthy human individuals. The data were produced by immunoSEQ multiplex PCR, yet TCRdb's version contains in-frame clones alone and is incomplete. The sample contains under 2.5 million clones, 85% to 95% of which appear only once. The sequenced sample consisted of naive CD4+ T cells from PBMCs. This sample's subset: CD45RA+ positively selected. V is TRBV5-1 and J is TRBJ2-1; D is perhaps TRBD2 (6 bases). This TCR came from a man aged 18 to 30 in good health. Some clones in this sample may be carry-over from other donors' samples. CDR3 sequence (DNA): TGCGCCAGCAGCACCGGGGACTTAGACACCAATGAGCAGTTCTTC. This sequence encodes CASSTGDLDTNEQFF.